This T cell receptor beta chain was captured by sequencing in a study of PD-L1 blockade in urothelial cancer. Time point reported: pretreatment peripheral blood. The cohort comprised individuals with locally advanced or metastatic urothelial carcinoma. Using immunoSEQ multiplex PCR, the repertoire was profiled, and TCRdb retains in-frame clones only, with some absent. Of 72,000 or so clones in the sample, 86% are singletons; the top ten hold about 15%. Per the germline V gene, CDR1 is MGHRA and CDR2 is YSYEKL. CDR3 size: 17 residues. V lost 1 base to trimming and J lost 2 bases, with 18 bases between them.

This sequence was found in a man aged 55-75 years with urothelial cancer. The chain employs TRBV4-1 and TRBJ2-7, with D hard to call. Sequenced here: PBMCs, sampled around atezolizumab (anti-PD-L1) treatment. The CDR3 here is CASSQVRLVANPYEQYF. DNA for the CDR3: TGCGCCAGCAGCCAAGTGCGCTTGGTAGCCAATCCCTACGAGCAGTACTTC.